The clone carrying this TCR beta chain showed up many times. Its antigen remains unidentified. In the ophthalmopathy cohort, Clinical Activity Score was at least 3, NOSPECS grade at least 4, and duration under 3 months. Each diagnosis drew on symptoms, thyroxine, TRAb, thyroid ultrasound and orbital computed tomography findings. 10 ml of fresh peripheral blood supplied the PBMCs. Using RNA transcripts as the source, TCR beta CDR3 regions were amplified. The TCR CDR3 was amplified in a first-round RT-PCR using the HTBI primer set. Using its own MiXCR run on the multiplex PCR reads, TCRdb lists one record per CDR3 protein. The sample lists more than 500,000 distinct CDR3 sequences; roughly 15% were seen once. The sample belongs to a study of T cells in Graves' hyperthyroidism and ophthalmopathy. Whole-study results and caveats: Most thyroid-expanded clonotypes above 0.001 were also found in blood.

Germline V gene lookup returns CDR1 DFQATT and CDR2 SNEGSKA (reference sequence). V shed 6 bases, J shed 6 bases, and the junction held 12 bases outside the gene matches. CDR3 length equals 14 residues. Sequencing was performed on blood. The J gene is TRBJ2-7, the V gene TRBV20-1, with 9 bases aligning to TRBD1. The TCR sequence derives from a woman in her twenties or thirties with Graves' ophthalmopathy. This chain's CDR3 is CSAHPPRDRVEQYF. In nucleotides, the CDR3 is TGCAGTGCCCATCCTCCCAGGGACAGGGTCGAGCAGTACTTC.